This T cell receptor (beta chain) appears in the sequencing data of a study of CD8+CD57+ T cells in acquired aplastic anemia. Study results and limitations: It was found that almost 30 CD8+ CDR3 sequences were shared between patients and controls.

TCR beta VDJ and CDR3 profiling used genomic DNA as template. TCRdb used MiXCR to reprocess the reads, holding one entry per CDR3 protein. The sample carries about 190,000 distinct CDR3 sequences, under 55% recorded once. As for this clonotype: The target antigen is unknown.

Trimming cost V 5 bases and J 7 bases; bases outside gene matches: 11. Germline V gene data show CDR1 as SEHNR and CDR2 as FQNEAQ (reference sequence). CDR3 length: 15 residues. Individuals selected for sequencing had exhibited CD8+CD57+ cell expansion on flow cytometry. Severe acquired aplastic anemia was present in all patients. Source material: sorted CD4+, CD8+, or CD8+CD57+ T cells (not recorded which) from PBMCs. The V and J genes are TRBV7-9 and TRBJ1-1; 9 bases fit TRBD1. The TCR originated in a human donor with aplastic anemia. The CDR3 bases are TGTGCCAGCAGCCGAACTACAGGGGGCGTGAGTGAAGCTTTCTTT. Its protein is CASSRTTGGVSEAFF.